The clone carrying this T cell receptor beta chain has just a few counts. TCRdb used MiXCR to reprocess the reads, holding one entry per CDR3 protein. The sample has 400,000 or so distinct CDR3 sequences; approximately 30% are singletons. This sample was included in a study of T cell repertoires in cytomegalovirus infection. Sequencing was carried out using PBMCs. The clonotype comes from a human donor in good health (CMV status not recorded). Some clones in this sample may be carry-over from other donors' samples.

DNA of the CDR3: TGTGCCAGCAGCCAGACCCCGCTGAGCTCCTACAATGAGCAGTTCTTC. It encodes CASSQTPLSSYNEQFF. The chain recombines TRBV14 with TRBJ2-1, with D unclear. Germline lookup yields CDR1 SGHDN and CDR2 FVKESK. Between the trimmed V and J ends, which lost 3 bases and 0 bases, there was a span of 12 bases. CDR3 size: 16 residues.